Following are 32 T cell receptor beta chains from one sample sequenced in a study of identical twins. MiXCR, applied by TCRdb to the 5' RACE reads, yields one record per CDR3 protein. The sample comprises 500,000 or so distinct CDR3 sequences, 22% of which are singletons, and 0.75% to 0.95% rests with the top ten. These data also featured in a second study, about T cells expressing NK-cell markers.

The source material was CD4+ T cells sorted from blood. These receptors were taken from a woman in her late teens or twenties in good health.

The chain recombines TRBV20-1 with TRBJ2-1, with 12 bases matching TRBD2. Germline CDR1 reads DFQATT; CDR2 reads SNEGSKA (reference sequence). There are 12 residues in the CDR3. The V segment lost 5 bases and the J segment 15 bases; nucleotides outside the gene matches: 8. This chain's CDR3 is CSAGRLAGEVFF. For the CDR3, the DNA is TGCAGTGCTGGCCGACTAGCGGGAGAGGTGTTCTTC.

The chain is built from TRBV11-2 and TRBJ2-3, with 9 bases that match TRBD2. CDR1 is SGHAT and CDR2 is FQNNGV in the germline V gene. This CDR3 region has 17 residues. With 5 bases clipped from V and 7 bases from J, the junction kept 16 bases outside the gene matches. The DNA of the CDR3 is TGTGCCAGCAGCCCACGTCTGGGTAGCGGGAGTTGGTATACGCAGTATTTT. Encoded protein: CASSPRLGSGSWYTQYF.

The rearrangement links TRBV6-5 to TRBJ2-1; 7 nucleotides match TRBD2. The germline gives CDR1 MNHEY, CDR2 SVGAGI. The CDR3 loop spans 16 amino acids. V lost 0 bases, J lost 1 base, and 3 bases stayed unmatched. The CDR3 nucleotides are TGTGCCAGCAGTTACTCTGGGGGAGGGTCCTACAATGAGCAGTTCTTC. Translating gives CASSYSGGGSYNEQFF.

The chain couples TRBV5-1 to TRBJ1-2; 7 nucleotides align to TRBD1. Per the germline V gene, CDR1 is SGHRS and CDR2 is YFSETQ. This CDR3 comprises 15 residues. Trimming at V came to 3 bases and at J to 0 bases, leaving 5 bases not matched to a gene. The CDR3 spells CASSWGGQSNYGYTF. Here the CDR3 DNA reads TGCGCCAGCAGCTGGGGGGGACAGTCTAACTATGGCTACACCTTC. Complete variable domain (other parts from reference TRBV5-1 and TRBJ1-2): KAGVTQTPRYLIKTRGQQVTLSCSPISGHRSVSWYQQTPGQGLQFLFEYFSETQRNKGNFPGRFSGRQFSNSRSEMNVSTLELGDSALYLCASSWGGQSNYGYTFGSGTRLTVV.

Only a few counts were recorded for this clonotype. The rearrangement uses TRBV12-3 or TRBV12-4 and TRBJ2-2, with 9 bases that match TRBD1. V was clipped by 6 bases and J by 7 bases; unmatched bases: 9. The length of the CDR3 is 15 residues. This chain's CDR3 is CASSPGTGFIGELFF. CDR3 sequence (DNA): TGTGCCAGCAGCCCCGGGACAGGGTTCATCGGGGAGCTGTTTTTT.

The chain recombines TRBV3-1 with TRBJ1-2, with 7 bases aligning to TRBD1. CDR1 LGHDT and CDR2 YNNKEL come from the germline V gene (reference sequence). The CDR3 is 14 amino acids. Trimming at V came to 4 bases and at J to 1 base, leaving 3 bases not matched to a gene. DNA of the CDR3: TGTGCCAGCAGCCCCCGGGACAGTAACTATGGCTACACCTTC. It codes for CASSPRDSNYGYTF.

The chain couples TRBV19 to TRBJ1-1, with D tentatively TRBD1 (6 bases). The CDR3 covers 12 residues. CDR1 LNHDA and CDR2 SQIVND come from the germline V gene (reference sequence). The germline V and J ends were trimmed by 7 bases and 4 bases, with 10 bases remaining between them. Here the CDR3 reads CASIGQITEAFF. The CDR3 DNA sequence: TGTGCCAGTATCGGACAGATCACTGAAGCTTTCTTT.

The chain recombines TRBV21-1 with TRBJ1-1. TRBV21-1 is listed as a pseudogene. The CDR3 is 14 residues long. Written as DNA, the CDR3 is TGTGCCATCCGGAGGGGTCAGCTTAACACTGAAGCTTTCTTT. Translation: CAIRRGQLNTEAFF.

This clonotype showed up just a few times. V is TRBV4-2 and J is TRBJ2-3, with D unclear. The CDR3 has 14 residues. From germline, CDR1 is LGHNA and CDR2 YNFKEQ. Trimming pared 6 bases from V and 1 base from J, leaving 11 bases between. The CDR3 sequence is CASSSPRRTDTQYF. The CDR3 DNA sequence: TGTGCCAGCAGTTCCCCCCGGCGCACAGATACGCAGTATTTT.

This clonotype was recorded only once. The chain combines TRBV5-8 with TRBJ2-2; the match to TRBD2 covers 14 bases. V lost 6 bases, J lost 6 bases, and 7 bases stayed unmatched. The CDR3 loop spans 16 amino acids. Germline V gene data show CDR1 as SGHTS and CDR2 as YDEGEE. CDR3: CASTKGTSGRPGELFF. CDR3 sequence (DNA): TGTGCCAGCACCAAAGGGACTAGCGGGAGACCCGGGGAGCTGTTTTTT.

This clonotype was seen a handful of times. The chain is built from TRBV5-1 and TRBJ2-1; D is uncertain. Germline lookup yields CDR1 SGHRS and CDR2 YFSETQ. This CDR3 has 13 amino acids. Trimming took off 0 bases at V and 9 bases at J, with 10 bases between the two ends. As DNA, the CDR3 is TGCGCCAGCAGCTTGGGCTCGATGGGTGAGCAGTTCTTC. As protein: CASSLGSMGEQFF.

The chain links TRBV12-2 to TRBJ2-3; TRBD1, the table's D call, was not compared with the DNA. TRBV12-2 is a documented pseudogene. The length of the CDR3 is 16 residues. The chain's CDR3 is CASRLAGRETWDTQYF. CDR3 sequence (DNA): TGTGCAAGTCGCTTAGCGGGCAGGGAGACCTGGGATACGCAGTATTTT.

This sequence joins TRBV7-9 and TRBJ2-1; TRBD2 aligns across 7 bases. The V and J ends lost 6 bases and 6 bases, in that order; junction bases with no gene match: 11. CDR1 and CDR2 from the germline V gene are SEHNR and FQNEAQ (reference sequence). This CDR3 region has 15 residues. CDR3 loop: CASRQTASGANEQFF. Here the CDR3 DNA reads TGTGCCAGCAGACAAACAGCCAGCGGGGCCAATGAGCAGTTCTTC.

This clonotype was observed a handful of times. The J gene is TRBJ2-2, the V gene TRBV20-1, with D uncertain. Germline loops: CDR1 DFQATT, CDR2 SNEGSKA (reference sequence). V lost 7 bases and J lost 0, with 9 bases in between. The CDR3 has 13 amino acids. The DNA for the CDR3 is TGCAGTGGTTTGAACCCGAACACCGGGGAGCTGTTTTTT. It translates to CSGLNPNTGELFF.

This clonotype was seen a few times. V gene TRBV5-5 combines with J gene TRBJ2-5; TRBD2 matches at 7 bases. Trimming removed 3 bases from V and 3 bases from J; junction bases left unmatched: 14. The length of the CDR3 is 17 residues. Germline CDR1 and CDR2: SGHKS and YYEKEE (reference sequence). The CDR3 bases are TGTGCCAGCAGCTACTCGAGGCGGGGGTCAGGAAAAGAGACCCAGTACTTC. This sequence encodes CASSYSRRGSGKETQYF. The full variable domain, its missing parts supplied by reference TRBV5-5 and TRBJ2-5, is DAGVTQSPTHLIKTRGQQVTLRCSPISGHKSVSWYQQVLGQGPQFIFQYYEKEERGRGNFPDRFSARQFPNYSSELNVNALLLGDSALYLCASSYSRRGSGKETQYFGPGTRLLVL.

The chain combines TRBV2 with TRBJ2-7; D is possibly TRBD2 (5 bases). V was trimmed by 6 bases and J by 2 bases, leaving 11 bases between them. The CDR3 totals 13 residues. Germline CDR1 reads SNHLY; CDR2 reads FYNNEI. The DNA for the CDR3 is TGTGCCAGCAGGTTAGACGGGACCTACGAGCAGTACTTC. Translated: CASRLDGTYEQYF.

This clonotype was found a few times. The rearrangement uses TRBV12-3 or TRBV12-4 and TRBJ2-7, with D maybe TRBD2 (6 bases). Trimming took 4 bases from V and 7 from J, leaving 17 bases between them. This CDR3 spans 14 amino acids. The chain's CDR3 is CASSSDAGTAEQYF. CDR3 nucleotide sequence: TGTGCCAGCAGTTCGGATGCGGGGACCGCGGAGCAGTACTTC.

The V and J genes are TRBV5-1 and TRBJ2-7, with TRBD2 as a possible D gene (6 bases). From germline, CDR1 is SGHRS and CDR2 YFSETQ. With 3 bases removed from V and 1 base from J, the gap between germline ends came to 17 bases. The CDR3 totals 16 residues. The CDR3 DNA reads as TGCGCCAGCAGCTCGGGCGGCGGGGAGTTATCCTACGAGCAGTACTTC. This gives the protein CASSSGGGELSYEQYF.

The V gene is TRBV12-3 or TRBV12-4, the J gene TRBJ2-5; D may be TRBD1 or TRBD2 (5 bases each). This CDR3 contains 14 residues. V lost 4 bases and J 0 bases, leaving 9 bases between the germline ends. The CDR3 bases are TGTGCCAGCAGTTGGGGACGCCACCAAGAGACCCAGTACTTC. Its protein is CASSWGRHQETQYF.

This clonotype turned up a few times. This chain connects TRBV19 to TRBJ2-5; D is unresolved. Trimming took off 3 bases at V and 4 bases at J, with 12 bases between the two ends. This CDR3 contains 14 residues. Germline assignment: CDR1 LNHDA and CDR2 SQIVND (reference sequence). CDR3 sequence reads: CASSMVRGAETQYF. In DNA, the CDR3 is TGTGCCAGTAGTATGGTTCGAGGAGCAGAGACCCAGTACTTC.

This chain joins TRBV5-6 and TRBJ2-1, with D possibly TRBD2 on 6 matching bases. CDR1 is SGHDT and CDR2 is YYEEEE in the germline V gene. The CDR3 extends over 15 amino acids. The germline V and J ends were trimmed by 4 bases and 1 base, with 12 bases remaining between them. For the CDR3, the DNA is TGTGCCAGCAGCCAGGGACTCCAATCCTACAATGAGCAGTTCTTC. Encoded protein: CASSQGLQSYNEQFF.

The rearrangement links TRBV20-1 to TRBJ2-5; D unclear. CDR1 DFQATT and CDR2 SNEGSKA come from the germline V gene (reference sequence). V was shortened by 6 bases and J by 9 bases, with 20 bases between the two germline ends. CDR3 length: 13 residues. The CDR3 reads CSASETPLWSQYF. CDR3 bases: TGCAGTGCCTCGGAGACACCTCTTTGGTCCCAGTACTTC.

V gene TRBV24-1 combines with J gene TRBJ2-3; a weak D match, TRBD1 (5 bases). The V end lost 5 bases, the J end lost 2 bases, and 19 bases lay between the germline ends. CDR1 is KGHDR and CDR2 is SFDVKD in the germline V gene. The CDR3 totals 17 residues. Written as DNA, the CDR3 is TGTGCCACCAGTGGGCAGGGTGGGGCGGTTCTCACAGATACGCAGTATTTT. It translates to CATSGQGGAVLTDTQYF.

This clonotype was observed a few times. The rearrangement joins TRBV5-1 to TRBJ1-3; D gene uncertain. Trimming cost V 4 bases and J 2 bases, with 7 bases left between them. Germline CDR1 SGHRS, CDR2 YFSETQ. The CDR3 has 13 residues. The CDR3 loop reads CASSEGTGNTIYF. The CDR3 nucleotides read TGCGCCAGCAGCGAGGGAACTGGAAACACCATATATTTT.

The chain recombines TRBV4-2 with TRBJ1-2; 8 nucleotides align to TRBD1. V was clipped by 3 bases and J by 4 bases; unmatched bases: 10. The CDR3 spans 16 residues. In germline, CDR1 is LGHNA, CDR2 YNFKEQ. CDR3 amino acids: CASSHPRTDRGYGYTF. CDR3 nucleotides: TGTGCCAGCAGCCATCCTAGAACCGACAGGGGCTATGGCTACACCTTC.

The chain joins TRBV4-3 to TRBJ2-3; D not certain. V was cut by 1 base and J by 1 base, with 9 bases left in between. Germline V gene data show CDR1 as LGHNA and CDR2 as YSLEER. The length of the CDR3 is 15 residues. CDR3 in DNA: TGCGCCAGCAGCCAAGCAATGGAAGGCACAGATACGCAGTATTTT. Encoded protein: CASSQAMEGTDTQYF.

At least ten counts were recorded for this clonotype. The V call is TRBV10-3, the J call TRBJ2-7, with TRBD1 as a possible D gene (5 bases). The CDR3 is made up of 15 amino acids. Germline V gives CDR1 ENHRY, CDR2 SYGVKD. Trimming cost V 0 bases and J 3 bases, with 12 bases left between them. The DNA for the CDR3 is TGTGCCATCAGTGAGTCGTTGGGCAGGGACTACGAGCAGTACTTC. Translated: CAISESLGRDYEQYF.

The table lists this clonotype with a few counts. This chain uses TRBV7-9 with TRBJ1-1, with a possible D match to TRBD1 (6 bases). This CDR3 is 14 amino acids long. Trimming stripped 6 bases from V and 0 bases from J, with 11 bases between. The germline V gene encodes CDR1 SEHNR and CDR2 FQNEAQ (reference sequence). The CDR3 DNA is TGTGCCAGCAGGCCGGGACACATGAACACTGAAGCTTTCTTT. It specifies CASRPGHMNTEAFF. The entire variable domain, with the rest obtained from reference TRBV7-9 and TRBJ1-1, is as follows: DTGVSQNPRHKITKRGQNVTFRCDPISEHNRLYWYRQTLGQGPEFLTYFQNEAQLEKSRLLSDRFSAERPKGSFSTLEIQRTEQGDSAMYLCASRPGHMNTEAFFGQGTRLTVV.

V and J are TRBV6-1 and TRBJ2-3; D might be TRBD2 (6 bases). Per germline, CDR1 MNHNS and CDR2 SASEGT. CDR3 length: 16 residues. Deletions cut 5 bases from V and 1 base from J, with 16 bases between. CDR3 in amino acids: CASSRHPGERTDTQYF. The CDR3, as DNA: TGTGCCAGCAGTCGACACCCGGGGGAACGCACAGATACGCAGTATTTT.

This chain joins TRBV5-1 and TRBJ2-3; no clear D. The CDR3 is 14 residues long. CDR1 and CDR2 (germline): SGHRS, YFSETQ. The V and J ends lost 4 bases and 3 bases respectively, with 12 bases between them. CDR3 sequence: CASSRADRTDTQYF. As DNA, the CDR3 is TGCGCCAGCAGCCGGGCGGATCGGACAGATACGCAGTATTTT.

The chain uses TRBV12-3 or TRBV12-4 and TRBJ1-1, with a tentative D call TRBD1 (5 bases). The V end lost 3 bases, the J end lost 7 bases, and 15 bases lay between the germline ends. The CDR3 is made up of 14 amino acids. CDR3 coding DNA: TGTGCCAGCAGTTTGGCGTGGGGGAAAAATGAAGCTTTCTTT. It encodes CASSLAWGKNEAFF.

There are a few counts of this clonotype. This chain uses TRBV14 with TRBJ2-2; 7 bases map to TRBD1. Trimming removed 3 bases from V and 4 bases from J; junction bases left unmatched: 2. Per germline, CDR1 SGHDN and CDR2 FVKESK. The CDR3 is 14 amino acids. The CDR3 DNA sequence: TGTGCCAGCAGCCACTACAGGGGCACCGGGGAGCTGTTTTTT. Translation gives CASSHYRGTGELFF.